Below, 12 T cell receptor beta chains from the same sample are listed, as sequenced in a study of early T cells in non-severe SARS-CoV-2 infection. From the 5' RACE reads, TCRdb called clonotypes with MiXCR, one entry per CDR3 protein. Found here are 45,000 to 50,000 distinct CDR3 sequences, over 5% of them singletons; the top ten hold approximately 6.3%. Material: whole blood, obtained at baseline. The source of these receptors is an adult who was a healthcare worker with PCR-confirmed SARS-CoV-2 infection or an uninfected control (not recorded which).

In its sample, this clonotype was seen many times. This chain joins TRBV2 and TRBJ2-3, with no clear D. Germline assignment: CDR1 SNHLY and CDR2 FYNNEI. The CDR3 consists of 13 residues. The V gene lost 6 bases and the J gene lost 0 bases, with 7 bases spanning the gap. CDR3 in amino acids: CASRFSSTDTQYF. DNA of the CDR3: TGTGCCAGCAGATTCAGCAGCACAGATACGCAGTATTTT.

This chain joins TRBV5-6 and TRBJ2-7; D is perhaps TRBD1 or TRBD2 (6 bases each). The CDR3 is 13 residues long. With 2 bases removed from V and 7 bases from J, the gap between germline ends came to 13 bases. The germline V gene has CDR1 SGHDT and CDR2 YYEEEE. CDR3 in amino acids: CASSFSGAREQYF. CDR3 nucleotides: TGTGCCAGCAGCTTCTCGGGGGCTCGGGAGCAGTACTTC.

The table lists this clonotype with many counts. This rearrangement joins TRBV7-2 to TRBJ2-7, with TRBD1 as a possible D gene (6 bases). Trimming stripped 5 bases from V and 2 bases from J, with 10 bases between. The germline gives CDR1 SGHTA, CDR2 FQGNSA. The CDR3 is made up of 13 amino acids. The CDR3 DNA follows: TGTGCCAGCAGCCTTGGACAGCCCTACGAGCAGTACTTC. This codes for CASSLGQPYEQYF.

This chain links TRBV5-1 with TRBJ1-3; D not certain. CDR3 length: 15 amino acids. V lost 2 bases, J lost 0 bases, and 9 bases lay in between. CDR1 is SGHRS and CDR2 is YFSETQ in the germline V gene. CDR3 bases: TGCGCCAGCAGCTTCTCAGGAGCCTCTGGAAACACCATATATTTT. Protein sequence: CASSFSGASGNTIYF.

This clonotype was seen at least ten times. The chain's CDR3 is CAISDQFSKETQYF. CDR3 nucleotide sequence: TGTGCCATCAGTGATCAGTTTTCAAAAGAGACCCAGTACTTC. The rearrangement uses TRBV10-3 and TRBJ2-5; D is unclear. Trimming pared 3 bases from V and 3 bases from J, leaving 11 bases between. Per germline, CDR1 ENHRY and CDR2 SYGVKD. The CDR3 is 14 amino acids.

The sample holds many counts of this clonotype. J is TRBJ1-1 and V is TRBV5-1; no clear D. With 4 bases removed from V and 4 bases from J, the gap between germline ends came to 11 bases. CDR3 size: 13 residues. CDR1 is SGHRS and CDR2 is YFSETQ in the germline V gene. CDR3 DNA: TGCGCCAGCAGCCCAATTGGAGGCACTGAAGCTTTCTTT. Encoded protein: CASSPIGGTEAFF.

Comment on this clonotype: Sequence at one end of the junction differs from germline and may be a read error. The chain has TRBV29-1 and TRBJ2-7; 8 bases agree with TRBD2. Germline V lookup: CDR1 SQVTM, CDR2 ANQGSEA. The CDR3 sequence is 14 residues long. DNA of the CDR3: TGCGGCGTTGAAGGGGGACTTGCGGGAGGCGAGCAGTACTTC. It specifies CGVEGGLAGGEQYF.

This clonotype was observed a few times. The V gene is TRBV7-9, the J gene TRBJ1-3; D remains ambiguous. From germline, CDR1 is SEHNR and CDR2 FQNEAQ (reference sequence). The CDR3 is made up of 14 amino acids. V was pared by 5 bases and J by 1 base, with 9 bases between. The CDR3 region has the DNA TGTGCCAGCAGCCTTCGGAAATCTGGAAACACCATATATTTT. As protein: CASSLRKSGNTIYF. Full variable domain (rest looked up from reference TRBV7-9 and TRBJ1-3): DTGVSQNPRHKITKRGQNVTFRCDPISEHNRLYWYRQTLGQGPEFLTYFQNEAQLEKSRLLSDRFSAERPKGSFSTLEIQRTEQGDSAMYLCASSLRKSGNTIYFGEGSWLTVV.

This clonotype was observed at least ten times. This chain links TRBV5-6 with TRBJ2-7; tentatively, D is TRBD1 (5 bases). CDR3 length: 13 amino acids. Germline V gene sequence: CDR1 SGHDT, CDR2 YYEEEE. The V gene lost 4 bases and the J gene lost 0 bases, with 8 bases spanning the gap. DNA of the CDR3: TGTGCCAGCAGCAGTGGGGCCTCCTACGAGCAGTACTTC. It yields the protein CASSSGASYEQYF.

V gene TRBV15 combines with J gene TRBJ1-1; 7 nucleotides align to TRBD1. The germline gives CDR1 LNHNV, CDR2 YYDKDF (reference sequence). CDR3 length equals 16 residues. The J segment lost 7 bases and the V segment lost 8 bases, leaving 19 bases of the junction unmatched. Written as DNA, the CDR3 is TGTGCCACCCTGGAGGGGCTGCTAGGGGGCAAGAGTGAAGCTTTCTTT. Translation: CATLEGLLGGKSEAFF.

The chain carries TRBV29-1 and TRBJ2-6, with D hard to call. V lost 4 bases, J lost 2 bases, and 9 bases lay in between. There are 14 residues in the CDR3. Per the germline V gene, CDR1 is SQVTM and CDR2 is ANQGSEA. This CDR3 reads CSVAEMAGANVLTF. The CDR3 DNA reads TGCAGCGTTGCAGAGATGGCTGGGGCCAACGTCCTGACTTTC.

The CDR3 DNA reads as TGTGCCAGCGAGGGGCTAGCGAGTCGCACAGATACGCAGTATTTT. It encodes CASEGLASRTDTQYF. The chain recombines TRBV6-2 or TRBV6-3 with TRBJ2-3, with D possibly matching TRBD2 (6 bases). This CDR3 is 15 amino acids long. The germline V gene encodes CDR1 MNHEY and CDR2 SVGEGT. The V gene lost 8 bases and the J gene lost 1 base, with 16 bases spanning the gap.